What follows are 21 T cell receptor beta chains derived from one specimen sequenced in a study of identical twins (TCRdb year 2016). Libraries came from 5' RACE. The sequencer was an Illumina HiSeq 2000. TCRdb's own reprocessing of the public reads used fastp at Q25 and MiXCR and kept productive beta chains. Every CDR3 protein is listed once, alongside the most common genes and DNA of its rows. The sample profile shows some 690,000 distinct CDR3 sequences; about 20% of them were found once. The biggest ten clones account for around 4.4% of the sample. This sample also appeared in a second study, on T cells expressing NK-cell markers.

Specimen: PBMCs. The receptors derive from a woman younger than 30 in good health.

V usage is TRBV29-1 and J usage is TRBJ2-3; 10 bases match TRBD1. The CDR3 runs to 14 residues. The germline CDR1 and CDR2 sequences are SQVTM and ANQGSEA. After removal of 3 bases from V and 3 bases from J, the junction contained 3 bases not matched to a gene. The CDR3, as DNA: TGCAGCGTTGAGGGACAGGGGAGGACAGATACGCAGTATTTT. As protein: CSVEGQGRTDTQYF.

The table lists this clonotype with a few counts. CDR3 sequence (DNA): TGTGCCAGCAAGACTAACTCTGGGGCCAACGTCCTGACTTTC. This sequence encodes CASKTNSGANVLTF. V is TRBV7-2 and J is TRBJ2-6, with D tentatively TRBD2 (5 bases). Trimming took off 7 bases at V and 0 bases at J, with 7 bases between the two ends. Germline CDR1 and CDR2: SGHTA and FQGNSA. This CDR3 spans 14 amino acids.

This clonotype has a handful of counts. V gene TRBV20-1 combines with J gene TRBJ2-2; no clear D gene. Trimming took 0 bases from V and 8 from J, leaving 13 bases between them. This CDR3 region has 14 residues. Germline CDR1 is DFQATT and CDR2 is SNEGSKA (reference sequence). CDR3 amino acids: CSARDEPALGELFF. The CDR3 DNA sequence: TGCAGTGCTAGAGATGAACCAGCCTTAGGGGAGCTGTTTTTT.

The V call is TRBV12-3 or TRBV12-4, the J call TRBJ2-3; 8 bases align to TRBD2. The CDR3 runs 15 residues. After removal of 5 bases from V and 5 bases from J, the junction contained 9 bases not matched to a gene. CDR3 nucleotides: TGTGCCAGCAGTCCCCGGACGGCGGGGGGAGATACGCAGTATTTT. Its translation is CASSPRTAGGDTQYF.

The V call is TRBV7-2, the J call TRBJ2-7; no clear D gene. Germline loops: CDR1 SGHTA, CDR2 FQGNSA. CDR3 size: 12 residues. With 2 bases removed from V and 5 bases from J, the gap between germline ends came to 7 bases. CDR3 sequence reads: CASSLILNEQYF. The CDR3 bases are TGTGCCAGCAGCTTAATCTTGAACGAGCAGTACTTC.

The chain links TRBV15 to TRBJ2-1; D possibly corresponds to TRBD2 (6 bases). CDR3 length: 15 amino acids. Germline-derived CDR1 and CDR2 are LNHNV and YYDKDF (reference sequence). Trimming removed 6 bases at V and 3 bases at J, with 15 bases between. CDR3 coding DNA: TGTGCCACCAGAGCTAGTAGCGGATACTACAATGAGCAGTTCTTC. This gives the protein CATRASSGYYNEQFF.

The chain employs TRBV12-3 or TRBV12-4 and TRBJ2-3; 7 bases fit TRBD2. V was clipped by 4 bases and J by 0 bases; unmatched bases: 19. The length of the CDR3 is 20 residues. The CDR3 DNA reads as TGTGCCAGCAGTTGGCCCGGGACTATCACTCGACGGTTCAGCACAGATACGCAGTATTTT. Protein: CASSWPGTITRRFSTDTQYF.

This clonotype has a handful of counts. The chain carries TRBV7-9 and TRBJ1-3; no clear D. The CDR3 extends over 13 amino acids. CDR1 and CDR2 (germline): SEHNR, FQNEAQ (reference sequence). V dropped 0 bases and J dropped 3 bases, with 3 bases sitting between them. The DNA for the CDR3 is TGTGCCAGCAGCTTAGCTGGTGGAAACACCATATATTTT. This translates into CASSLAGGNTIYF.

The chain combines TRBV5-5 with TRBJ2-1; 7 bases map to TRBD1. Losses at the gene ends were 2 bases for V and 1 base for J; bases not matched to a gene: 6. There are 16 residues in the CDR3. Germline values: CDR1 SGHKS, CDR2 YYEKEE (reference sequence). CDR3 nucleotides: TGTGCCAGCAGCTTCTACAGGGGAGAGTCCTACAATGAGCAGTTCTTC. Its translation is CASSFYRGESYNEQFF. Full variable domain (rest looked up from reference TRBV5-5 and TRBJ2-1): DAGVTQSPTHLIKTRGQQVTLRCSPISGHKSVSWYQQVLGQGPQFIFQYYEKEERGRGNFPDRFSARQFPNYSSELNVNALLLGDSALYLCASSFYRGESYNEQFFGPGTRLTVL.

The genes are TRBV29-1 and TRBJ1-5, with 9 positions matching TRBD1. This CDR3 spans 13 amino acids. Losses at the gene ends were 4 bases for V and 4 bases for J; bases not matched to a gene: 2. Germline V gene sequence: CDR1 SQVTM, CDR2 ANQGSEA. CDR3 in DNA: TGCAGCGTTGGGGACAGGGTGAATCAGCCCCAGCATTTT. Protein product: CSVGDRVNQPQHF. Variable domain in full (rest from reference TRBV29-1 and TRBJ1-5): SAVISQKPSRDICQRGTSLTIQCQVDSQVTMMFWYRQQPGQSLTLIATANQGSEATYESGFVIDKFPISRPNLTFSTLTVSNMSPEDSSIYLCSVGDRVNQPQHFGDGTRLSIL.

This clonotype showed up many times. This chain links TRBV12-3 or TRBV12-4 with TRBJ2-1; 11 nucleotides match TRBD2. This CDR3 contains 18 residues. V dropped 3 bases and J dropped 5; count of bases not matched to a gene: 12. The CDR3 here is CASSLKPRTSGSHNEQFF. CDR3 nucleotide sequence: TGTGCCAGCAGTTTGAAACCCAGGACTAGCGGGTCCCACAATGAGCAGTTCTTC.

The table lists this clonotype with a few counts. V and J are TRBV11-2 and TRBJ1-3, with 7 bases fitting TRBD1. Germline V CDR1 and CDR2: SGHAT, FQNNGV. The CDR3 is 14 amino acids. Germline trimming cut 4 bases from V and 9 bases from J; bases unmatched to any gene: 9. For the CDR3, the DNA is TGTGCCAGCAGCTCCGGACAGGAGAGACTCACCATATATTTT. This translates into CASSSGQERLTIYF.

This clonotype was seen more than once but under ten times. V and J are TRBV12-3 or TRBV12-4 and TRBJ2-3; D is ambiguous. V was clipped by 5 bases and J by 0 bases, with 12 bases between them. There are 15 residues in the CDR3. Here the CDR3 DNA reads TGTGCCAGCAGTGCGGTAACCTCTAGCACAGATACGCAGTATTTT. It codes for CASSAVTSSTDTQYF.

This clonotype was counted a few times. V is TRBV27 and J is TRBJ2-7, with TRBD2 matching 10 bases. Trimming removed 6 bases from V and 12 bases from J; junction bases left unmatched: 11. This CDR3 has 13 amino acids. Germline CDR1 reads MNHEY; CDR2 reads SMNVEV (reference sequence). The CDR3 loop reads CASSLLAGGDPYF. CDR3 DNA: TGTGCCAGCAGCCTTTTAGCGGGGGGAGATCCGTACTTC.

A few counts support this clonotype. CDR3 sequence (DNA): TGCAGTGCTCGACAAACTAGCGCAACCTACAATGAGCAGTTCTTC. This encodes CSARQTSATYNEQFF. The genes are TRBV20-1 and TRBJ2-1; 7 nucleotides line up with TRBD2. V lost 5 bases to trimming and J lost 2 bases; unmatched junction nucleotides: 9. Germline CDR1 DFQATT, CDR2 SNEGSKA (reference sequence). CDR3 length: 15 residues.

V gene TRBV6-7 combines with J gene TRBJ1-4, with a weak D call TRBD1 (6 bases). TRBV6-7 is marked as an open reading frame, function uncertain. The V end was cut by 4 bases, the J end by 1 base, with 10 bases between. The CDR3 is 15 amino acids. The CDR3 DNA reads as TGTGCCAGCAGTTCCATAGGGGGAACTAATGAAAAACTGTTTTTT. This encodes CASSSIGGTNEKLFF.

This clonotype has only a few counts. The chain has TRBV3-1 and TRBJ2-1; 11 bases are a match to TRBD2. The CDR3 is 16 amino acids. Germline loops: CDR1 LGHDT, CDR2 YNNKEL (reference sequence). The V and J ends lost 6 bases and 7 bases, in that order; junction bases with no gene match: 11. The CDR3 sequence: CASRQSTSGTTNEQFF. In DNA form, the CDR3 reads TGTGCCAGCAGGCAGTCGACTAGCGGGACAACTAATGAGCAGTTCTTC.

The table lists this clonotype with a count of one. The chain combines TRBV5-1 with TRBJ1-4; D remains ambiguous. The CDR3 spans 15 residues. Germline CDR1 reads SGHRS; CDR2 reads YFSETQ. Trimming shortened V by 0 bases and J by 5 bases, and 11 bases separated the two germline ends. The CDR3 reads CASSLANAWNEKLFF. The CDR3 DNA reads as TGCGCCAGCAGCTTGGCTAATGCTTGGAATGAAAAACTGTTTTTT.

This clonotype was seen ten or more times. The J gene is TRBJ2-2, the V gene TRBV6-2 or TRBV6-3; 8 bases line up with TRBD1. After removal of 6 bases from V and 2 bases from J, the junction contained 17 bases not matched to a gene. Germline values: CDR1 MNHEY, CDR2 SVGEGT. The CDR3 spans 19 residues. CDR3 nucleotides: TGTGCCAGCAGCGTCCCGGACAGGGAGATTGAAACAAACACCGGGGAGCTGTTTTTT. Its protein product is CASSVPDREIETNTGELFF.

The rearrangement links TRBV12-3 or TRBV12-4 to TRBJ2-7; TRBD2 agrees at 7 bases. The CDR3 consists of 15 residues. The V gene end was trimmed by 8 bases and the J gene end by 5 bases; junction bases not matched to a gene: 15. The CDR3 nucleotides are TGTGCCAGCCGCCCCTCCGGGCTAGCGGTCCACGAGCAGTACTTC. This sequence encodes CASRPSGLAVHEQYF.

This rearrangement joins TRBV5-1 to TRBJ2-7; 7 bases agree with TRBD2. The CDR3 totals 13 residues. The J segment lost 0 bases and the V segment lost 5 bases, leaving 2 bases of the junction unmatched. The V gene's germline CDR1 is SGHRS and CDR2 YFSETQ. CDR3 DNA: TGCGCCAGCAGAACTAGCGCCTCCTACGAGCAGTACTTC. Translation: CASRTSASYEQYF.